Shown below are 19 T cell receptor beta chains from a single sample sequenced in a study of Graves' ophthalmopathy and Graves' hyperthyroidism. For repertoire sequencing, the TCR beta CDR3 regions were amplified from RNA transcripts. First-round RT-PCR with HTBI primers preceded a second-round multiplex PCR. TCRdb reprocessed the multiplex PCR reads via MiXCR and lists one record per CDR3 protein. This sample has approximately 160,000 distinct CDR3 sequences, with roughly two fifths found just once. The material sequenced was peripheral blood. The receptor set was obtained from a man aged 30-40 years with Graves' ophthalmopathy.

At least ten counts were recorded for this clonotype. The chain couples TRBV12-3 or TRBV12-4 to TRBJ1-1; 7 nucleotides match TRBD1. CDR3 size: 14 residues. V lost 5 bases, J lost 2 bases, and 5 bases stayed unmatched. CDR3 amino acids: CASSLHRGNTEAFF. Written as DNA, the CDR3 is TGTGCCAGCAGTCTACACAGGGGAAACACTGAAGCTTTCTTT.

This clonotype was counted many times. The V and J genes are TRBV6-5 and TRBJ1-1; the D gene is possibly TRBD1 (5 bases). The CDR3 spans 14 residues. CDR1 and CDR2 (germline): MNHEY, SVGAGI. Trimming pared 7 bases from V and 3 bases from J, leaving 15 bases between. The CDR3 region is CASIAQDPDTEAFF. The CDR3 bases are TGTGCCAGCATCGCACAGGACCCAGACACTGAAGCTTTCTTT.

This clonotype has a count of ten or more. The chain uses TRBV29-1 and TRBJ1-6; D is ambiguous. V lost 4 bases and J lost 7, with 5 bases in between. This CDR3 spans 11 amino acids. The germline gives CDR1 SQVTM, CDR2 ANQGSEA. CDR3 coding DNA: TGCAGCGTTGGGCAGAATTCACCCCTCCACTTT. Amino acid sequence: CSVGQNSPLHF.

This clonotype appeared a few times. This chain links TRBV7-9 with TRBJ2-7; maybe TRBD2 (5 bases). V lost 2 bases, J lost 2 bases, and 10 bases lay in between. The germline gives CDR1 SEHNR, CDR2 FQNEAQ (reference sequence). This CDR3 has 14 amino acids. The CDR3 reads CASSLSVGAYEQYF. CDR3 nucleotides: TGTGCCAGCAGCTTAAGTGTGGGAGCCTACGAGCAGTACTTC.

This CDR3 is CASTGQGRDDRETQYF. In DNA form, the CDR3 reads TGTGCCAGCACCGGACAGGGGCGGGATGATAGAGAGACCCAGTACTTC. The chain couples TRBV28 to TRBJ2-5, with TRBD1 identical over 9 bases. The CDR3 is 16 amino acids. V lost 7 bases and J lost 4; bases outside the gene matches: 13. The germline V gene encodes CDR1 MDHEN and CDR2 SYDVKM.

This clonotype has a count of ten or more. This chain joins TRBV5-1 and TRBJ1-5; D ambiguous. This CDR3 is 13 amino acids long. The V and J ends lost 0 bases and 7 bases respectively, with 8 bases between them. CDR1 and CDR2 (germline): SGHRS, YFSETQ. CDR3 sequence: CASSLAPGQPQHF. In DNA form, the CDR3 reads TGCGCCAGCAGCTTGGCGCCTGGACAGCCCCAGCATTTT.

This clonotype has just one count. This chain uses TRBV30 with TRBJ1-1; D is perhaps TRBD1 (5 bases). Germline values: CDR1 GTSNPN, CDR2 SVGIG (reference sequence). The CDR3 loop spans 17 amino acids. V lost 5 bases and J 5 bases, leaving 27 bases between the germline ends. CDR3: CAWLRGRGIPGSTEAFF. The DNA for the CDR3 is TGTGCCTGGCTAAGAGGAAGGGGAATCCCTGGGAGTACTGAAGCTTTCTTT.

This CDR3 is CAWLGPRDTEAFF. The CDR3, as DNA: TGTGCCTGGCTGGGTCCAAGGGACACTGAAGCTTTCTTT. The chain combines TRBV30 with TRBJ1-1; D unclear. V lost 5 bases and J 3 bases, leaving 13 bases between the germline ends. This CDR3 is 13 amino acids long. Germline assignment: CDR1 GTSNPN and CDR2 SVGIG (reference sequence).

V gene TRBV7-2 combines with J gene TRBJ1-2, with D possibly being TRBD1 (5 bases). The CDR3 contains 15 residues. Germline V gives CDR1 SGHTA, CDR2 FQGNSA. Trimming removed 2 bases at V and 3 bases at J, with 13 bases between. The CDR3 spells CASSLSGTDHYGYTF. The CDR3 coding sequence is TGTGCCAGCAGCTTATCCGGGACGGACCACTATGGCTACACCTTC. The entire variable domain, with the rest obtained from reference TRBV7-2 and TRBJ1-2, is as follows: GAGVSQSPSNKVTEKGKDVELRCDPISGHTALYWYRQSLGQGLEFLIYFQGNSAPDKSGLPSDRFSAERTGGSVSTLTIQRTQQEDSAVYLCASSLSGTDHYGYTFGSGTRLTVV.

This rearrangement joins TRBV28 to TRBJ2-7; 8 bases match TRBD1. The germline gives CDR1 MDHEN, CDR2 SYDVKM. The length of the CDR3 is 15 residues. The J segment lost 3 bases and the V segment lost 6 bases, leaving 10 bases of the junction unmatched. The CDR3 bases are TGTGCCAGCAGGACCGGGACAGGATATGGCTACGAGCAGTACTTC. This translates into CASRTGTGYGYEQYF. Full variable domain (remainder filled in from reference TRBV28 and TRBJ2-7): DVKVTQSSRYLVKRTGEKVFLECVQDMDHENMFWYRQDPGLGLRLIYFSYDVKMKEKGDIPEGYSVSREKKERFSLILESASTNQTSMYLCASRTGTGYGYEQYFGPGTRLTVT.

This clonotype occurred many times. The rearrangement joins TRBV12-3 or TRBV12-4 to TRBJ2-7, with 7 bases fitting TRBD1. The CDR3 is 15 residues long. With 6 bases clipped from V and 0 bases from J, the junction kept 8 bases outside the gene matches. The CDR3 protein is CASSSLTGSSYEQYF. In DNA, the CDR3 is TGTGCCAGCAGCTCGCTGACAGGGAGCTCCTACGAGCAGTACTTC.

This clonotype was found many times. The CDR3: CASGGRADEQYF. As DNA, the CDR3 is TGTGCCAGCGGAGGGAGGGCCGACGAGCAGTACTTC. The V and J genes are TRBV28 and TRBJ2-7, with 7 bases matching TRBD2. Germline CDR1 and CDR2: MDHEN and SYDVKM. V trimming: 8 bases; J trimming: 5 bases; junction bases outside the gene matches: 6. The CDR3 totals 12 residues.

This clonotype was seen at least ten times. This chain joins TRBV30 and TRBJ2-3; D gene unclear. CDR1 is GTSNPN, CDR2 SVGIG, per germline (reference sequence). The CDR3 consists of 14 residues. V lost 6 bases and J 1 base, leaving 14 bases between the germline ends. CDR3 sequence reads: CACKAALRTDTQYF. The DNA of the CDR3 is TGTGCCTGCAAGGCGGCCCTTCGCACAGATACGCAGTATTTT. Full variable domain (outside the CDR3, taken from reference TRBV30 and TRBJ2-3): SQTIHQWPATLVQPVGSPLSLECTVEGTSNPNLYWYRQAAGRGLQLLFYSVGIGQISSEVPQNLSASRPQDRQFILSSKKLLLSDSGFYLCACKAALRTDTQYFGPGTRLTVL.

The chain employs TRBV29-1 and TRBJ1-1; tentative D call: TRBD1 (6 bases). Germline values: CDR1 SQVTM, CDR2 ANQGSEA. The CDR3 is 12 residues long. V was cut by 6 bases and J by 3 bases, with 11 bases left in between. Here the CDR3 reads CSVAGTYTEAFF. CDR3 nucleotide sequence: TGCAGCGTAGCCGGGACATACACTGAAGCTTTCTTT.

This clonotype was observed at least ten times. The chain couples TRBV2 to TRBJ2-4, with D tentatively TRBD1 (5 bases). V dropped 3 bases and J dropped 7 bases, with 13 bases sitting between them. This CDR3 has 14 amino acids. Germline V CDR1 and CDR2: SNHLY, FYNNEI. As DNA, the CDR3 is TGTGCCAGCAGTGATGCTCAGGGTCCGAACATTCAGTACTTC. Translation: CASSDAQGPNIQYF.

Many counts were recorded for this clonotype. This chain joins TRBV11-1 and TRBJ1-1; no clear D gene. V lost 6 bases and J 4 bases, leaving 12 bases between the germline ends. This CDR3 contains 13 residues. Germline V CDR1 and CDR2: SGHAT, FQDESV (reference sequence). The chain's CDR3 is CASRKGSGTEAFF. CDR3 coding DNA: TGTGCCAGCAGGAAGGGATCGGGCACTGAAGCTTTCTTT.

In this sample, this clonotype turned up many times. The chain uses TRBV29-1 and TRBJ1-1; 9 bases align to TRBD1. There are 14 residues in the CDR3. The junction had 8 bases not matched to a gene; V was cut back by 5 bases and J by 4 bases. The germline gives CDR1 SQVTM, CDR2 ANQGSEA. The CDR3 loop reads CSVRTGVGRTEAFF. The CDR3 nucleotides are TGCAGCGTTAGGACAGGGGTGGGACGCACTGAAGCTTTCTTT.

V and J are TRBV2 and TRBJ2-2; TRBD2 might be the D (6 bases). V was cut by 6 bases and J by 6 bases, with 8 bases left in between. There are 12 residues in the CDR3. Germline values: CDR1 SNHLY, CDR2 FYNNEI. Here the CDR3 DNA reads TGTGCCAGCAGGGAGGGCGCCGGGGAGCTGTTTTTT. Translation: CASREGAGELFF.

This clonotype was seen repeatedly, ten times or more. The genes are TRBV28 and TRBJ2-7, with D perhaps matching TRBD1 (6 bases). The CDR3 spans 12 residues. Trimming cost V 5 bases and J 6 bases, with 11 bases left between them. Germline V gene sequence: CDR1 MDHEN, CDR2 SYDVKM. In nucleotides, the CDR3 is TGTGCCAGCAGTCTTAACAGGGTCGAGCAGTACTTC. This sequence encodes CASSLNRVEQYF.